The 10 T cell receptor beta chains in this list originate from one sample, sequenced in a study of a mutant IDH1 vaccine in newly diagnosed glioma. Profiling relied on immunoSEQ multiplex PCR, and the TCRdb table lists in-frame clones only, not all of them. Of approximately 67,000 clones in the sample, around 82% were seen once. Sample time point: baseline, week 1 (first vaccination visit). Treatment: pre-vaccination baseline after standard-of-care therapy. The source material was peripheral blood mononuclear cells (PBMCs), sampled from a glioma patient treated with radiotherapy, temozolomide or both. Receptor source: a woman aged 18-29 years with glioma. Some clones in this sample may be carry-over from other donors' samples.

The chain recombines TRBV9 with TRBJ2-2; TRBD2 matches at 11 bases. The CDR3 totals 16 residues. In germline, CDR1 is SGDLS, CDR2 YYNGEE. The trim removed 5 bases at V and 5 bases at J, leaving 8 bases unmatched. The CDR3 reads CASSATSGRLTGELFF. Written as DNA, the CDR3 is TGTGCCAGCAGTGCCACTAGCGGGAGATTAACCGGGGAGCTGTTTTTT.

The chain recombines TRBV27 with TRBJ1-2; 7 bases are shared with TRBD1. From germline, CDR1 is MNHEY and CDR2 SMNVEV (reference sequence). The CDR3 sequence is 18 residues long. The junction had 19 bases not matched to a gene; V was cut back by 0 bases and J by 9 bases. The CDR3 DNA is TGTGCCAGCAGTTTATCGCCCCGACAGGGATTATTTCTTTTGCGCTACACCTTC. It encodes CASSLSPRQGLFLLRYTF.

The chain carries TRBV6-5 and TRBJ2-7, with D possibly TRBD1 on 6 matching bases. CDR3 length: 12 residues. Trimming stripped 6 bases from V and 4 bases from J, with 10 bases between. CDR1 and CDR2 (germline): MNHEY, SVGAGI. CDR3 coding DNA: TGTGCCAGCAGGCAGGGGTATTACGAGCAGTACTTC. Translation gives CASRQGYYEQYF.

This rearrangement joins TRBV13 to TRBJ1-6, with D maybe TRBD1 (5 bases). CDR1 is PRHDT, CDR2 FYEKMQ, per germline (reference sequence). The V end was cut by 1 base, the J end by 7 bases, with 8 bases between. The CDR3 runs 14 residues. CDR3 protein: CASSLAGLNSPLHF. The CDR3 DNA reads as TGTGCCAGCAGCTTAGCAGGGTTAAATTCACCCCTCCACTTT.

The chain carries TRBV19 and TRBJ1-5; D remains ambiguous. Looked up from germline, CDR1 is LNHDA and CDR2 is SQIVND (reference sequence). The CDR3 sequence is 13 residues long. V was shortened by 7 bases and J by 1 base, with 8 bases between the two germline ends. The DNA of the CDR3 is TGTGCCAGTAAAAGAAACAGCAATCAGCCCCAGCATTTT. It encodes CASKRNSNQPQHF.

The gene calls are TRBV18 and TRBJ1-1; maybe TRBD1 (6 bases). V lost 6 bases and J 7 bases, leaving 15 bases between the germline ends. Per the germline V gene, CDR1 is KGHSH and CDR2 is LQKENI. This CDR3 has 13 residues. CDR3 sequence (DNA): TGTGCCAGCTCCCAGGGACAAAACGGTGAAGCTTTCTTT. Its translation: CASSQGQNGEAFF.

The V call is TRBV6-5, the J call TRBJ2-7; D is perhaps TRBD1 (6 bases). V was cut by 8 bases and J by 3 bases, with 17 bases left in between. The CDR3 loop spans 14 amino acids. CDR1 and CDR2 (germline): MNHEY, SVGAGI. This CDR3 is CASVGTQGRYEQYF. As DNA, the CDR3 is TGTGCCAGCGTCGGGACCCAGGGGCGCTACGAGCAGTACTTC.

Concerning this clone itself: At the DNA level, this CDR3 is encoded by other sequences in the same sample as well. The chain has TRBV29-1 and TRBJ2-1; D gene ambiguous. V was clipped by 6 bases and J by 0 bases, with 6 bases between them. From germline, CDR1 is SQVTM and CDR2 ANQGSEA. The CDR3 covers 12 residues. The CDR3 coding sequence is TGCAGCGTCGAAAGCTCCTACAATGAGCAGTTCTTC. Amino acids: CSVESSYNEQFF.

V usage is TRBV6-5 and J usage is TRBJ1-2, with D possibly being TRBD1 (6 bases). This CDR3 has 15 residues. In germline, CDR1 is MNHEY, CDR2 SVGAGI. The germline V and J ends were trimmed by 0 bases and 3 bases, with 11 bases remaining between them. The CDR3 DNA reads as TGTGCCAGCAGTTACTCGACAGGTTACGACTATGGCTACACCTTC. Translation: CASSYSTGYDYGYTF.

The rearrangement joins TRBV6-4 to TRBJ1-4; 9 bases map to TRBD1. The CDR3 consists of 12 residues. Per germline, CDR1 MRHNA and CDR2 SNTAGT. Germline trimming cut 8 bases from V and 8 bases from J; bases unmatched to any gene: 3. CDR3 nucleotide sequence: TGTGCCAGCGACAGGGGGAGCGAAAAACTGTTTTTT. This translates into CASDRGSEKLFF.